This TCR beta chain was recorded in a study of OX40 agonist ivuxolimab in advanced cancers. Trimming cost V 2 bases and J 3 bases; bases outside gene matches: 5. Germline V gives CDR1 MNHNS, CDR2 SASEGT. The CDR3 loop spans 16 amino acids. Notes on the study in general: People who partly responded at 0.1-3.0 mg/kg had some of the least clonal expansion seen.

Sequencing was performed with immunoSEQ multiplex PCR; in TCRdb, only in-frame clones are kept and a portion is missing. The sample consists of tens of thousands of clones, about 91% of them appearing once. The table lists this clone with a count of one. Its antigen is not identified. The input for sequencing was CD4+ or CD8+ T cells sorted from blood, taken in a trial of the OX40 agonist ivuxolimab. This chain uses TRBV6-1 with TRBJ2-7; 12 bases agree with TRBD1. The clonotype originates from an adult with an advanced solid tumor such as melanoma, head and neck, liver or kidney cancer. The CDR3 DNA reads as TGTGCCAGCAGTGAACTAGGGACAGGGGGCTTCTACGAGCAGTACTTC. Translating it yields CASSELGTGGFYEQYF.